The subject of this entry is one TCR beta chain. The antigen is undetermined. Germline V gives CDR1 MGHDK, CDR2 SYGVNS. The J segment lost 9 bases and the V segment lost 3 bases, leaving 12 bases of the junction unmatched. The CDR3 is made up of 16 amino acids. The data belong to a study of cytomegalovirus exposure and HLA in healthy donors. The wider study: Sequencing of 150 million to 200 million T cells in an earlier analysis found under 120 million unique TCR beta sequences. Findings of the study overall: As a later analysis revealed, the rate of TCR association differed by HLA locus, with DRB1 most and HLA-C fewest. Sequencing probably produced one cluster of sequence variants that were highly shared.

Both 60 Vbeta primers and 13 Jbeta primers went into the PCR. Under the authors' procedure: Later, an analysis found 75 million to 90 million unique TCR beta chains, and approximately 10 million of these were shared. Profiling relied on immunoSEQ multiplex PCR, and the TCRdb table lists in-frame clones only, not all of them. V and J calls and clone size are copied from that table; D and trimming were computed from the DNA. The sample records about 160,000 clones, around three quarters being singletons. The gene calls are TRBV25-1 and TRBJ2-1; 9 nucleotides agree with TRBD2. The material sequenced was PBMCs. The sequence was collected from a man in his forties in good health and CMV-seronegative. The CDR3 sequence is CASSESGSGRNGEQFF. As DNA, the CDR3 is TGTGCCAGCAGTGAGTCCGGAAGCGGGAGGAACGGTGAGCAGTTCTTC.